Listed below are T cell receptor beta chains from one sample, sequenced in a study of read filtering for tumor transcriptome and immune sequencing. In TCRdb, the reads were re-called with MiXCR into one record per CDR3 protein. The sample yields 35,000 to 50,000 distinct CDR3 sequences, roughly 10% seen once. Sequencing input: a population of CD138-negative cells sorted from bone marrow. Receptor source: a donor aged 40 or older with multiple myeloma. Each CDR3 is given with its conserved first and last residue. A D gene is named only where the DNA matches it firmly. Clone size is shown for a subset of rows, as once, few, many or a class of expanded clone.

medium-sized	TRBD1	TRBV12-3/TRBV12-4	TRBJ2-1	CASSEPGQGFGEQFF	TGTGCCAGCAGTGAACCGGGACAGGGGTTCGGTGAGCAGTTCTTC
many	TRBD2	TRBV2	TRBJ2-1	CASKNIAGYYNEQFF	TGTGCCAGCAAAAACATAGCGGGATACTACAATGAGCAGTTCTTC
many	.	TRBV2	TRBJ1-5	CASSSGNQPQHF	TGTGCCAGCAGTTCAGGGAACCAGCCCCAGCATTTT
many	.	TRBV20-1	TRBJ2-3	CSARDGSASTDTQYF	TGCAGTGCTAGAGACGGAAGTGCTAGCACAGATACGCAGTATTTT
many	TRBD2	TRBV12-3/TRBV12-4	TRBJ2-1	CASSFNSGGASGGYEQFF	TGTGCCAGCAGTTTCAATAGCGGGGGGGCCTCGGGTGGCTATGAGCAGTTCTTC
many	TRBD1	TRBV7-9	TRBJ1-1	CASSPTGEGNTEAFF	TGTGCCAGCAGCCCCACAGGGGAGGGGAACACTGAAGCTTTCTTT
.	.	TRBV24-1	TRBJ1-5	CATSRTGNQPQHF	TGTGCCACCAGTCGAACAGGCAATCAGCCCCAGCATTTT
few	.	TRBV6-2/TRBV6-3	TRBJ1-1	CASSYGPGSEAFF	TGTGCCAGCAGTTACGGGCCTGGAAGTGAAGCTTTCTTT
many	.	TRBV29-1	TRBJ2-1	CSAREGKNEQFF	TGCAGCGCCCGGGAAGGGAAGAATGAGCAGTTCTTC
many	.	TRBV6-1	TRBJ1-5	CASSEGGFNQPQHF	TGTGCCAGCAGTGAAGGCGGTTTCAATCAGCCCCAGCATTTT
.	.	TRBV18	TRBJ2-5	CASSPGRRETQYF	TGTGCCAGCTCACCCGGGCGCAGGGAGACCCAGTACTTC
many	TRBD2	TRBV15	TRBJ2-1	CATSARDYSYNEQFF	TGTGCCACCAGCGCCCGGGACTACTCCTACAATGAGCAGTTCTTC
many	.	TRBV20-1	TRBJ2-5	CSAYRDNQETQYF	TGCAGTGCATACCGGGACAACCAAGAGACCCAGTACTTC
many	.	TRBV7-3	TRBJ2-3	CASSLSYTDTQYF	TGTGCCAGCAGCTTAAGCTACACAGATACGCAGTATTTT
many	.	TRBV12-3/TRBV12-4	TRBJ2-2	CASSPGYTGELFF	TGTGCCAGCAGTCCCGGATACACCGGGGAGCTGTTTTTT
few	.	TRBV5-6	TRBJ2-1	CVSSQGLEQLF	TGTGTCAGCAGCCAGGGTCTTGAGCAGCTCTTC
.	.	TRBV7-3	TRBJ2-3	CAGSSGEGTDTQYF	TGTGCCGGCAGCTCCGGGGAGGGGACAGATACGCAGTACTTT
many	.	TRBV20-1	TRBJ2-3	CSGTETSTDTQYF	TGCAGTGGTACAGAAACTAGCACAGATACGCAGTATTTT
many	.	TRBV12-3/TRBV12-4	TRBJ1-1	CASALRGAGTEAFF	TGTGCCAGCGCGCTCCGGGGGGCGGGCACTGAAGCTTTCTTT
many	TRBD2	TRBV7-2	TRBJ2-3	CASSPTSGAADTQYF	TGTGCCAGCAGCCCTACTAGCGGGGCGGCAGATACGCAGTATTTT
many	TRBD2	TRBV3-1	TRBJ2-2	CASSQEQAGYTGELFF	TGTGCCAGCAGCCAAGAACAAGCGGGGTACACCGGGGAGCTGTTTTTT
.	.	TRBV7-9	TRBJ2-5	CANSSQETQYF	TGTGCCAACAGTTCTCAAGAGACCCAGTACTTC
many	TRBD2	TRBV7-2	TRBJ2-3	CASSPAGGRDTQYF	TGTGCCAGCAGCCCAGCGGGGGGCCGGGATACGCAGTATTTT
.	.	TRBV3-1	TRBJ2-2	CASSQESTGELFF	TGTGCCAGCAGCCAAGAAAGCACCGGGGAGCTGTTTTTT
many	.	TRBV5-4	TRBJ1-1	CASSITGDTEAFF	TGTGCCAGCAGCATTACAGGAGACACTGAAGCTTTCTTT
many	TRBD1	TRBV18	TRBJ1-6	CASSPRSDREGSPLHF	TGTGCCAGCTCACCACGTTCGGACAGGGAAGGTTCACCCCTCCACTTT
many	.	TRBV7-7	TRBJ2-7	CASSPPGSGLRNEQYF	TGTGCTAGCAGCCCGCCCGGTTCGGGGCTGAGGAACGAGCAGTACTTC
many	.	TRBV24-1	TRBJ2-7	CATSVGGYEQYF	TGTGCCACCAGTGTAGGAGGATACGAGCAGTACTTC
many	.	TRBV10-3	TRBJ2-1	CAIRPGDNEQFF	TGTGCCATTCGCCCGGGTGACAATGAGCAGTTCTTC
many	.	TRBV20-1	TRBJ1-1	CSARDPRGATEAFF	TGCAGTGCTAGAGATCCCCGGGGGGCCACTGAAGCTTTCTTT
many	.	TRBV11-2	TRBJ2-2	CASSLFPGLSTGELFF	TGTGCCAGCAGCTTATTTCCCGGCCTGTCCACCGGGGAGCTGTTTTTT
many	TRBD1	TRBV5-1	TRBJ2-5	CASSLTGTGGGQETQYF	TGCGCCAGCAGCCTCACCGGGACAGGGGGCGGACAAGAGACCCAGTACTTC
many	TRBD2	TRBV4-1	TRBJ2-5	CASSQLGLAGGVYQETQYF	TGCGCCAGCAGCCAACTAGGACTAGCGGGGGGGGTGTACCAAGAGACCCAGTACTTC
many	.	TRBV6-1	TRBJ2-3	CASSERGVNTQYF	TGTGCCAGCAGTGAAAGGGGGGTAAATACGCAGTATTTT
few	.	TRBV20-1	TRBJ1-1	CSATTRGSDTEAFF	TGCAGTGCCACCACGAGGGGATCGGACACTGAAGCTTTCTTT
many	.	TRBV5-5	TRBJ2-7	CASSLIGDNYEQYF	TGTGCCAGCAGCTTGATTGGGGACAACTACGAGCAGTACTTC
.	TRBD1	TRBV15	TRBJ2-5	CATSSLGQGARETQYF	TGTGCCACCAGCAGTCTGGGACAGGGGGCACGAGAGACCCAGTACTTC
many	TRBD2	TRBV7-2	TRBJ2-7	CASSLGLANNEQYF	TGTGCCAGCAGCCTCGGACTAGCAAATAACGAGCAGTACTTC
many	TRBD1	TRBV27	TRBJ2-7	CASSRYGQDVHEQYF	TGTGCCAGCAGTCGCTATGGACAGGACGTCCACGAGCAGTACTTC
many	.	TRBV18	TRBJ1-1	CASSPPSGENTRGAFF	TGTGCCAGCTCGCCCCCGTCGGGAGAAAACACCAGAGGAGCTTTCTTT
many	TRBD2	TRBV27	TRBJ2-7	CASSLSSGGSYEQYF	TGTGCCAGCAGTTTATCTAGCGGGGGATCCTACGAGCAGTACTTC
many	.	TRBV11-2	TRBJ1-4	CASSLQGEKLFF	TGTGCCAGCAGCCTCCAGGGTGAAAAACTGTTTTTT